This TCR beta chain was found in a study of blood T cell repertoires in COVID-19. Turning to the study itself: From T cells, B-cell-depleted T cells, or PBMCs came the material, which was cDNA or gDNA.

Study processing details: From reference gene primer amplification, estimates of nucleated cell counts were derived. Sequenced by immunoSEQ multiplex PCR; TCRdb stores in-frame clones only, minus some. V, J and clone size were drawn from that table, and D and trimming were deduced from the DNA. The data contain 250,000 to 400,000 clones, roughly nine tenths of them seen just once; the ten biggest clones take up 2.5% to 3.5%. Patients from Seattle were sampled longitudinally, starting during active infection. J gave up 4 bases and V 3 bases, and 6 bases lay outside the gene matches. The CDR3 has 17 residues. CDR1 and CDR2 (germline): MNHEY, SMNVEV (reference sequence).

The clonotype originates from a woman aged 25 to 39 with COVID-19, enrolled during active disease. The chain has TRBV27 and TRBJ2-1, with 13 positions matching TRBD2. The material sequenced was peripheral blood. Here the CDR3 DNA reads TGTGCCAGCAGTTTCGGACTAGCGGGAGATTGGTACAATGAGCAGTTCTTC. Amino acids: CASSFGLAGDWYNEQFF.